Listed below are T cell receptor beta chains from one sample, sequenced in a study of blood T cell repertoires in COVID-19. The method was immunoSEQ multiplex PCR; TCRdb's version includes in-frame clones alone and lacks a portion of them. There are hundreds of thousands of clones in the sample; around 91% occur only once, and 0.95% to 1.1% lies in the top ten. Material for sequencing was PBMCs or T cells enriched from blood (not recorded which). The source of these receptors is a man younger than 30 who had recovered from COVID-19. Both conserved end residues are part of each CDR3. The order of the fields is D gene, J gene, clone size, V gene, CDR3 protein, CDR3 DNA. The D gene is left open where the match is weak. Clone size appears in some rows only: once, few, many, or a class for an expanded clone.

TRBD1	TRBJ2-3	-	TRBV3-1/TRBV3-2	CASSQEPGTARTDTQYF	TGTGCCAGCAGCCAAGAACCAGGGACAGCTCGCACAGATACGCAGTATTTT
TRBD1	TRBJ1-1	-	TRBV18	CASSEQQGIGTEAFF	TGTGCCAGCTCAGAACAACAGGGGATTGGGACTGAAGCTTTCTTT
-	TRBJ2-1	-	TRBV15	CATSSTLREYSYNEQFF	TGTGCCACCAGCTCAACACTCCGGGAGTACTCCTACAATGAGCAGTTCTTC
-	TRBJ2-3	-	TRBV7-3	CASSLGQPGNTQYF	TGTGCCAGCAGCTTAGGGCAGCCAGGGAATACGCAGTATTTT
-	TRBJ2-3	-	TRBV9	CASSPMAQGMSLADTQYF	TGTGCCAGCAGCCCAATGGCCCAGGGGATGAGTTTGGCAGATACGCAGTATTTT
-	TRBJ1-4	-	TRBV25-1	CASSEGGRPKGGNEKLFF	TGTGCCAGCAGTGAGGGAGGGAGGCCGAAAGGTGGTAATGAAAAACTGTTTTTT
-	TRBJ1-1	-	TRBV27	CASSPPRGRWGTEAFF	TGTGCCAGCAGTCCCCCCAGGGGACGGTGGGGCACTGAAGCTTTCTTT
-	TRBJ1-2	-	TRBV28	CASSLTAPGFNYGYTF	TGTGCCAGCAGTTTAACCGCGCCGGGGTTTAACTATGGCTACACCTTC
TRBD2	TRBJ2-7	-	TRBV18	CASSPPGLAGSVQYF	TGTGCCAGCTCACCACCGGGACTAGCGGGAAGTGTTCAGTACTTC
-	TRBJ1-1	-	TRBV5-1	CASSFGGAGLNTEAFF	TGCGCCAGCAGTTTCGGGGGGGCCGGATTGAACACTGAAGCTTTCTTT
-	TRBJ1-5	-	TRBV6-6	CASSPGGNQPQHF	TGTGCCAGCAGTCCGGGGGGCAATCAGCCCCAGCATTTT
-	TRBJ2-3	-	TRBV4-3	CASSQDRAGFFTDTQYF	TGCGCCAGCAGCCAAGATCGGGCAGGGTTTTTCACAGATACGCAGTATTTT
-	TRBJ2-2	few	TRBV15	CATSRQKQTNTGELFF	TGTGCCACCAGCAGACAAAAGCAAACTAACACCGGGGAGCTGTTTTTT
-	TRBJ2-7	-	TRBV6-5	CASSTTGSIYEQYF	TGTGCCAGCAGTACGACGGGTTCTATTTACGAGCAGTACTTC
-	TRBJ1-3	-	TRBV28	CASSLSRAKSTIYF	TGTGCCAGCAGTCTCTCCCGCGCTAAATCCACCATATATTTT
TRBD2	TRBJ2-5	-	TRBV24-1	CATSGAERGGLETQYF	TGTGCCACCAGTGGAGCCGAGCGGGGGGGCCTAGAGACCCAGTACTTC
-	TRBJ1-1	-	TRBV6-1	CASSELVGTNSEAFF	TGTGCCAGCAGTGAATTGGTTGGGACAAACAGTGAAGCTTTCTTT
-	TRBJ2-2	-	TRBV7-9	CASSSQGNTGELFF	TGTGCCAGCAGCTCACAGGGGAACACCGGGGAGCTGTTTTTT
-	TRBJ2-3	-	TRBV25-1	CASSEYSPSTDTQYF	TGTGCCAGCAGTGAATATAGCCCTAGCACAGATACGCAGTATTTT
-	TRBJ2-1	once	TRBV10-3	CAISDFSGNEQFF	TGTGCCATCAGTGATTTTAGCGGCAATGAGCAGTTCTTC
TRBD1	TRBJ2-2	-	TRBV19	CASSIQGAIGELFF	TGTGCCAGTAGTATTCAGGGGGCGATCGGGGAGCTGTTTTTT
-	TRBJ1-2	-	TRBV4-3	CASSQGRAGAFGYTF	TGCGCCAGCAGCCAAGGTCGGGCGGGGGCATTTGGCTACACCTTC
-	TRBJ1-5	-	TRBV29-1	CSVGPGGRQPQHF	TGCAGCGTAGGACCAGGCGGGAGACAGCCCCAGCATTTT
-	TRBJ2-3	-	TRBV9	CASSVRLQSTDTQYF	TGTGCCAGCAGCGTTAGATTACAGAGCACAGATACGCAGTATTTT
TRBD2	TRBJ2-1	-	TRBV18	CASSPRTSRTNYNEQFF	TGTGCCAGCTCACCAAGGACTAGCCGAACAAATTACAATGAGCAGTTCTTC
TRBD2	TRBJ2-1	once	TRBV28	CASSSRLAPPYNEQFF	TGTGCCAGCAGTTCCAGACTAGCTCCACCTTACAATGAGCAGTTCTTC
TRBD2	TRBJ2-1	-	TRBV27	CASSSLLAGGLNEQFF	TGTGCCAGCAGTTCCCTCCTAGCGGGAGGGCTGAATGAGCAGTTCTTC